A single sample is the source of the 13 T cell receptor beta chains below, sequenced in a study of blood T cells in healthy people across ages. A second PCR, run for roughly 7 to 12 cycles, used a sample-barcoded 5' primer plus a J-beta primer mix. MiXCR, run by TCRdb on the 5' RACE reads, gives a single entry per CDR3 protein. The table includes around 400,000 distinct CDR3 sequences, roughly half detected once. The sequencing sample was made of blood. The receptors were gathered from a man in his 60s in good health.

The chain combines TRBV4-2 with TRBJ2-2; TRBD2 might be the D (6 bases). This CDR3 is built from 14 residues. The germline V and J ends were trimmed by 3 bases and 5 bases, with 10 bases remaining between them. Germline V lookup: CDR1 LGHNA, CDR2 YNFKEQ. CDR3 nucleotide sequence: TGTGCCAGCAGCCAGGAGACTAGAACCGGGGAGCTGTTTTTT. Translated, it gives CASSQETRTGELFF.

The V call is TRBV4-2, the J call TRBJ1-2; D is perhaps TRBD1 (5 bases). This CDR3 is 15 amino acids long. Germline loops: CDR1 LGHNA, CDR2 YNFKEQ. Deletions cut 0 bases from V and 8 bases from J, with 16 bases between. CDR3 in amino acids: CASSQEGRRGGGYTF. CDR3 coding DNA: TGTGCCAGCAGCCAAGAGGGTCGTAGGGGTGGCGGCTACACCTTC.

This clonotype was counted at least ten times. This chain uses TRBV7-9 with TRBJ2-3, with D tentatively TRBD1 or TRBD2 (5 bases each). This CDR3 comprises 14 residues. Germline CDR1 is SEHNR and CDR2 is FQNEAQ (reference sequence). Trimming stripped 3 bases from V and 4 bases from J, with 11 bases between. CDR3 bases: TGTGCCAGCAGCTTGGGGGACCCCCCAGATACGCAGTATTTT. Translating gives CASSLGDPPDTQYF.

Concerning this clonotype itself: No conserved phenylalanine or tryptophan ends this CDR3, so it is likely a read error. The chain couples TRBV29-1 to TRBJ2-7, with TRBD1 matching over 10 bases. The V gene's germline CDR1 is SQVTM and CDR2 ANQGSEA. This CDR3 contains 13 residues. V dropped 4 bases and J dropped 6; count of bases not matched to a gene: 6. In DNA form, the CDR3 reads TGCAGCGTTGGGGGACAGGGGTTTTCCGAGCAGTACATC. Protein product: CSVGGQGFSEQYI.

V gene TRBV20-1 combines with J gene TRBJ2-7; D gene ambiguous. In germline, CDR1 is DFQATT, CDR2 SNEGSKA (reference sequence). Deletions cut 3 bases from V and 0 bases from J, with 6 bases between. This CDR3 is 12 amino acids long. CDR3 coding DNA: TGCAGTGCTAGTATAAGCTCCTACGAGCAGTACTTC. It translates to CSASISSYEQYF.

In its sample, this clonotype was seen a few times. The rearrangement links TRBV6-2 or TRBV6-3 to TRBJ2-7; 16 positions match TRBD2. Trimming cost V 7 bases and J 3 bases; bases outside gene matches: 12. The CDR3 has 18 amino acids. Germline V gene data show CDR1 as MNHEY and CDR2 as SVGEGT. The CDR3 bases are TGTGCCAGCAACCCCCGGGGACTAGCGGGAGGGATTGGCTACGAGCAGTACTTC. It is translated as CASNPRGLAGGIGYEQYF.

The chain combines TRBV9 with TRBJ1-5, with D perhaps matching TRBD1 (5 bases). Trimming pared 3 bases from V and 5 bases from J, leaving 18 bases between. The germline V gene encodes CDR1 SGDLS and CDR2 YYNGEE. This CDR3 is 16 amino acids long. The CDR3 is CASSAGMSWGDQPQHF. The CDR3 DNA reads TGTGCCAGCAGCGCGGGAATGTCGTGGGGGGATCAGCCCCAGCATTTT.

The rearrangement uses TRBV29-1 and TRBJ2-1; D is possibly TRBD2 (6 bases). Germline-derived CDR1 and CDR2 are SQVTM and ANQGSEA. The CDR3 is made up of 16 amino acids. The V and J ends lost 7 bases and 4 bases respectively, with 23 bases between them. The CDR3 coding sequence is TGCAGCGGGGGGGTCGCCAGGGTAGGGTCATACAATGAGCAGTTCTTC. It is translated as CSGGVARVGSYNEQFF.

This clonotype has just a few counts. J is TRBJ2-7 and V is TRBV18, with D maybe TRBD2 (5 bases). Trimming removed 7 bases at V and 6 bases at J, with 16 bases between. Germline V CDR1 and CDR2: KGHSH, LQKENI. The CDR3 is 13 residues long. The CDR3: CASLSSLAGEQYF. CDR3 coding DNA: TGTGCCAGCTTATCTAGCTTAGCCGGCGAGCAGTACTTC.

This clonotype turned up a few times. The genes are TRBV29-1 and TRBJ2-3; TRBD2 agrees at 10 bases. Germline-derived CDR1 and CDR2 are SQVTM and ANQGSEA. CDR3 length equals 14 residues. J was trimmed by 5 bases and V by 4 bases; bases with no gene match: 6. CDR3 sequence: CSVGSAGGQDTQYF. The CDR3 bases are TGCAGCGTTGGCTCAGCGGGGGGGCAAGATACGCAGTATTTT.

This clonotype was detected once. The chain uses TRBV5-6 and TRBJ2-7; 7 bases match TRBD2. There are 15 residues in the CDR3. Germline trimming cut 0 bases from V and 7 bases from J; bases unmatched to any gene: 10. Per the germline V gene, CDR1 is SGHDT and CDR2 is YYEEEE. CDR3 nucleotides: TGTGCCAGCAGCTTGGACGGGAGGTTCTACAATGAGCAGTACTTC. It translates to CASSLDGRFYNEQYF.

The rearrangement links TRBV20-1 to TRBJ1-4, with 8 bases that match TRBD1. Per the germline V gene, CDR1 is DFQATT and CDR2 is SNEGSKA (reference sequence). Losses at the gene ends were 3 bases for V and 6 bases for J; bases not matched to a gene: 9. The CDR3 runs to 15 residues. The CDR3 bases are TGCAGTGCTAGCCGCATGGACAGGGTGGATGAAAAACTGTTTTTT. Translated: CSASRMDRVDEKLFF.

V gene TRBV5-1 combines with J gene TRBJ2-7; 8 positions agree with TRBD1. The CDR3 runs 14 residues. With V trimmed by 2 bases and J by 6 bases, 7 bases remained unmatched. Per the germline V gene, CDR1 is SGHRS and CDR2 is YFSETQ. CDR3 sequence: CASSLLGQDAEQYF. CDR3 coding DNA: TGCGCCAGCAGCTTATTGGGACAGGATGCCGAGCAGTACTTC.